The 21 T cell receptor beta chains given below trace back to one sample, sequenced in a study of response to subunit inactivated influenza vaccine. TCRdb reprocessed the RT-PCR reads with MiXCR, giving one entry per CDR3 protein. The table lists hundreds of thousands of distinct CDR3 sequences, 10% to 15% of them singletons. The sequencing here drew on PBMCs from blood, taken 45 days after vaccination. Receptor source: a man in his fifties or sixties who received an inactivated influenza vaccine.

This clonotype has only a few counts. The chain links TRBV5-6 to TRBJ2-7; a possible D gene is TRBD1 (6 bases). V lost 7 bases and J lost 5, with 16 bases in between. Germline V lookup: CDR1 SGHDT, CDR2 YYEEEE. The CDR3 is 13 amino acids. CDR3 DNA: TGTGCCAGCGGCCGGGACATAGGGCACGAGCAGTACTTC. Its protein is CASGRDIGHEQYF. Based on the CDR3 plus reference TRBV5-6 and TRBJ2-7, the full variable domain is DAGVTQSPTHLIKTRGQQVTLRCSPKSGHDTVSWYQQALGQGPQFIFQYYEEEERQRGNFPDRFSGHQFPNYSSELNVNALLLGDSALYLCASGRDIGHEQYFGPGTRLTVT.

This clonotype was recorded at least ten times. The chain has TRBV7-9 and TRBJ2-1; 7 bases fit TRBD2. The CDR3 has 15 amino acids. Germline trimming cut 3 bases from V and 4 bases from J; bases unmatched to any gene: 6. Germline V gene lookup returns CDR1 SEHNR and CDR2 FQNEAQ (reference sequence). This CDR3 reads CASSFVASGYNEQFF. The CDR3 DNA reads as TGTGCCAGCAGCTTTGTGGCTAGCGGATACAATGAGCAGTTCTTC.

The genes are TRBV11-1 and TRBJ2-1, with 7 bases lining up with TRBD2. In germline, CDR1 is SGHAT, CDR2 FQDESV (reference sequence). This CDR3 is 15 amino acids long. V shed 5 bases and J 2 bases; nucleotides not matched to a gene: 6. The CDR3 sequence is CASSAQREAYNEQFF. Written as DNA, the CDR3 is TGTGCCAGCAGCGCTCAACGGGAGGCCTACAATGAGCAGTTCTTC. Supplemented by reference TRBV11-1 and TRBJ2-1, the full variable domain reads EAEVAQSPRYKITEKSQAVAFWCDPISGHATLYWYRQILGQGPELLVQFQDESVVDDSQLPKDRFSAERLKGVDSTLKIQPAELGDSAMYLCASSAQREAYNEQFFGPGTRLTVL.

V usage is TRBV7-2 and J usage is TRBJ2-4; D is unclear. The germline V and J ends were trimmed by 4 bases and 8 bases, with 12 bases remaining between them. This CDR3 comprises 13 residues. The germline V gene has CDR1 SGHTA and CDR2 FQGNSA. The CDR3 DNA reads TGTGCCAGCAGCTGGAACAGTTTCGACATTCAGTACTTC. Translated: CASSWNSFDIQYF.

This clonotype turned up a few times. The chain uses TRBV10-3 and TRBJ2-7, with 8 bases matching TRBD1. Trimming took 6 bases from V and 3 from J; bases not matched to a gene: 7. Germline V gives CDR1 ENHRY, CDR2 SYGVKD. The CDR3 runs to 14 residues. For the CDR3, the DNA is TGTGCCATCAGGTCACTCACAGGGGGCTACGAGCAGTACTTC. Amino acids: CAIRSLTGGYEQYF.

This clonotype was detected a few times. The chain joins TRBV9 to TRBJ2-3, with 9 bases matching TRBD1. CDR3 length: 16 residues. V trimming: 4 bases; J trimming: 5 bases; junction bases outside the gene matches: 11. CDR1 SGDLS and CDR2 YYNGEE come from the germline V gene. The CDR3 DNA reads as TGTGCCAGCAGCAGACAGCCGGGACAGGGAAAAGATACGCAGTATTTT. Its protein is CASSRQPGQGKDTQYF.

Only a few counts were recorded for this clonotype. This CDR3 is CASRQGAGEKLFF. The CDR3 DNA reads TGTGCCAGCCGACAGGGGGCCGGTGAAAAACTGTTTTTT. This chain joins TRBV6-5 and TRBJ1-4; 10 bases agree with TRBD1. Germline V gene data show CDR1 as MNHEY and CDR2 as SVGAGI. V lost 8 bases, J lost 7 bases, and 4 bases stayed unmatched. This CDR3 spans 13 amino acids.

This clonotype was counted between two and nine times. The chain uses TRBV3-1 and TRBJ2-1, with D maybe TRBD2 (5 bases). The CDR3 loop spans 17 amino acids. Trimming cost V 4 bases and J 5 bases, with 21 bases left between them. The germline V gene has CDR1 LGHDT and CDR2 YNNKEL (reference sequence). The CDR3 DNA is TGTGCCAGCAGCCCACCGGGCCACTTAGGACTTAACAATGAGCAGTTCTTC. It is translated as CASSPPGHLGLNNEQFF.

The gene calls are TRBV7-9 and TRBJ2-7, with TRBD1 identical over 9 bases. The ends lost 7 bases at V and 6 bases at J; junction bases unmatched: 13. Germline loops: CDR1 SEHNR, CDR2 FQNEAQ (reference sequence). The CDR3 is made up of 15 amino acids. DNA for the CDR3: TGTGCCAGCACCCCTCTGCGTGGGGACAGGGTCGAGCAGTACTTC. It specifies CASTPLRGDRVEQYF.

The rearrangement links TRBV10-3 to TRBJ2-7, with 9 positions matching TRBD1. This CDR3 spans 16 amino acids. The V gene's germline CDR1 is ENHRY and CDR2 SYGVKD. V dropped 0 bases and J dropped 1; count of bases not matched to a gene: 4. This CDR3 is CAISESSGQGSYEQYF. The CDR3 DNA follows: TGTGCCATCAGTGAGTCCTCGGGACAGGGATCCTACGAGCAGTACTTC.

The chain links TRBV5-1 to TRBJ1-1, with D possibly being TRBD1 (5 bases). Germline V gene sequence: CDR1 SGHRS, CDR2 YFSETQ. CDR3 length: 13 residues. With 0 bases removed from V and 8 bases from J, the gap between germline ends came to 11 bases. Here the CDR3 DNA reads TGCGCCAGCAGCTTGGGGGGGGATTGGGAAGCTTTCTTT. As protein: CASSLGGDWEAFF.

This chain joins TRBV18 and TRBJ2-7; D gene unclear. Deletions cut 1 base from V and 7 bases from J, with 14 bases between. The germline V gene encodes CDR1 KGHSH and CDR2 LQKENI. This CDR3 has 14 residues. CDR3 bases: TGTGCCAGCTCACCACGGATGGGTTGGGGAGAGCAGTACTTC. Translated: CASSPRMGWGEQYF.

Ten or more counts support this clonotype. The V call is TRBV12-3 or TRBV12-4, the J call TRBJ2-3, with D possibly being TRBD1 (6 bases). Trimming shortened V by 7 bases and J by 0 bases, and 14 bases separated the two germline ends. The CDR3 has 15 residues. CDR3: CASTLQGISTDTQYF. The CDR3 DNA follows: TGTGCCAGCACACTCCAGGGGATCAGCACAGATACGCAGTATTTT.

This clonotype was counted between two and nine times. This CDR3 is CASRRQGSGNTIYF. The CDR3 DNA sequence: TGTGCCAGCAGGCGGCAGGGTAGTGGAAACACCATATATTTT. V usage is TRBV6-1 and J usage is TRBJ1-3; tentative D call: TRBD1 (5 bases). The CDR3 is made up of 14 amino acids. Germline values: CDR1 MNHNS, CDR2 SASEGT. V was cut by 6 bases and J by 3 bases, with 12 bases left in between.

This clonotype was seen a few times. In DNA form, the CDR3 reads TGTGCCAGCTCCGCCGGGGCAGGGAAGTCCGAAGCTTTCTTT. It specifies CASSAGAGKSEAFF. This chain connects TRBV18 to TRBJ1-1, with D maybe TRBD1 (5 bases). Between the trimmed V and J ends, which lost 6 bases and 8 bases, there was a span of 19 bases. Germline values: CDR1 KGHSH, CDR2 LQKENI. The CDR3 length is 14 residues.

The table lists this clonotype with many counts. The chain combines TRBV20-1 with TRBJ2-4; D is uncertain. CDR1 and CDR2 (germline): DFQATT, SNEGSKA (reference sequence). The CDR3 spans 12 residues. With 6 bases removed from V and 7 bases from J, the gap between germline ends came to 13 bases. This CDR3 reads CSASRPANIQYF. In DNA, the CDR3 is TGCAGTGCCTCCCGCCCCGCGAACATTCAGTACTTC.

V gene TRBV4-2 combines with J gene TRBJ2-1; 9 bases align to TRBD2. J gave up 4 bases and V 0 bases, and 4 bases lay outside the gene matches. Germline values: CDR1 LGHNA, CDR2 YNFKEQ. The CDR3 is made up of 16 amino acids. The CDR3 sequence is CASSQDPSGIYNEQFF. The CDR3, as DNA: TGTGCCAGCAGCCAAGATCCTAGCGGGATTTACAATGAGCAGTTCTTC.

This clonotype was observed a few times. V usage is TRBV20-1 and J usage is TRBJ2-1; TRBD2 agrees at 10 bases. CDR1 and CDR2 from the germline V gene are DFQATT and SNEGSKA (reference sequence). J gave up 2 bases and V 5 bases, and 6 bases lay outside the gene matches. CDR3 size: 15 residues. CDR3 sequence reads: CSAQNLAGAYNEQFF. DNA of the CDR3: TGCAGTGCTCAGAACCTAGCGGGGGCCTACAATGAGCAGTTCTTC.

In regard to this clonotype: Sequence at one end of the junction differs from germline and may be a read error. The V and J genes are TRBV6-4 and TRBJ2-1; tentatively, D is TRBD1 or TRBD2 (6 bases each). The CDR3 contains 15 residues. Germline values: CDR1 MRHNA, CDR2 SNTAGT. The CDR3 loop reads CASSAEGGPYKEQFF. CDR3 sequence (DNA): TGTGCCAGCAGTGCGGAGGGGGGCCCTTACAAAGAGCAGTTCTTC.

The DNA for the CDR3 is TGTGCCAGCAGTACACCCCCATATGTTATAGATACGCAGTATTTT. It yields the protein CASSTPPYVIDTQYF. The chain carries TRBV6-2 or TRBV6-3 and TRBJ2-3, with unresolved D. CDR3 length: 15 amino acids. V was cut by 5 bases and J by 5 bases, with 17 bases left in between. Germline loops: CDR1 MNHEY, CDR2 SVGEGT.

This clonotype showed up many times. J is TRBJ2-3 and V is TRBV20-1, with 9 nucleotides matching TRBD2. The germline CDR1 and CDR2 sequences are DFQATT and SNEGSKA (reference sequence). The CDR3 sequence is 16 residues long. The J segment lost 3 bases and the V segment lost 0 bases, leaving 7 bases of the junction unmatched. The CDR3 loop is CSARDLLAGLTDTQYF. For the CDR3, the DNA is TGCAGTGCTAGAGATCTTCTAGCGGGATTAACAGATACGCAGTATTTT.